This T cell receptor (beta chain) was recovered during a study of shared clonotypes between healthy human individuals. The overall study: The study used three CD4 naive, three CD4 memory, two CD8 naive and one CD8 memory plate per donor.

TCRdb's table, derived via immunoSEQ multiplex PCR, lists solely in-frame clones and lacks some. The sample includes about 2,500,000 clones, just over 90% of them seen just once. V was pared by 0 bases and J by 1 base, with 3 bases of the junction left unmatched. From germline, CDR1 is SGDLS and CDR2 YYNGEE. This CDR3 is 16 amino acids long. About this clone itself: Other DNA sequences from this sample encode an identical CDR3 as well.

The material sequenced was naive CD4+ T cells sorted from blood. Regarding subset: CD45RA+ positively selected. The clonotype comes from a man younger than 35 in good health. The rearrangement joins TRBV9 to TRBJ2-1, with 8 bases that match TRBD2. CDR3 in DNA: TGTGCCAGCAGCGTAGTCGGGAGGGGTTCCTACAATGAGCAGTTCTTC. Protein product: CASSVVGRGSYNEQFF. Using reference TRBV9 and TRBJ2-1 for the parts outside the CDR3, the full variable domain is DSGVTQTPKHLITATGQRVTLRCSPRSGDLSVYWYQQSLDQGLQFLIQYYNGEERAKGNILERFSAQQFPDLHSELNLSSLELGDSALYFCASSVVGRGSYNEQFFGPGTRLTVL.